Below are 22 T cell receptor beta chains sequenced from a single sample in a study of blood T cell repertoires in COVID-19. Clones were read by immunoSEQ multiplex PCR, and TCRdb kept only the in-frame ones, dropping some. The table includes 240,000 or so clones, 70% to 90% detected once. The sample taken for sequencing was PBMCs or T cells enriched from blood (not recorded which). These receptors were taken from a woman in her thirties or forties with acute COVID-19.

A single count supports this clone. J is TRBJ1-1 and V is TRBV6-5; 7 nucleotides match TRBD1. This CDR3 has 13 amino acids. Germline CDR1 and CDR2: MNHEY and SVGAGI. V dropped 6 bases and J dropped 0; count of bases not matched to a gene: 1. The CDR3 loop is CASRGTVNTEAFF. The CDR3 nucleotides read TGTGCCAGCAGGGGGACAGTGAACACTGAAGCTTTCTTT.

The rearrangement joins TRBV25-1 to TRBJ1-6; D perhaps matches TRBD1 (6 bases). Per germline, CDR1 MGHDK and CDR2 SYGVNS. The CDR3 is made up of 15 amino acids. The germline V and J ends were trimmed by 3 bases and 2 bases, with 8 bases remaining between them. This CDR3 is CASSDRGAYNSPLHF. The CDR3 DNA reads TGTGCCAGCAGTGACAGGGGAGCCTATAATTCACCCCTCCACTTT.

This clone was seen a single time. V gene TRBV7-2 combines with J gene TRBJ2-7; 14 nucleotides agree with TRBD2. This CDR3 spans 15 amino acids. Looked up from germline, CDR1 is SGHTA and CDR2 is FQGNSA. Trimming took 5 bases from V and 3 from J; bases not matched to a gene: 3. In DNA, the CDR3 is TGTGCCAGCAGCATGGGACTAGCGGGAGACTACGAGCAGTACTTC. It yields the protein CASSMGLAGDYEQYF.

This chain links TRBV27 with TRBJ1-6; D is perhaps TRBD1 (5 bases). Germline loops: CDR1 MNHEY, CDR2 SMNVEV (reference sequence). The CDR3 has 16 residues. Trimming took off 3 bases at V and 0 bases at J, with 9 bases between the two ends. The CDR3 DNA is TGTGCCAGCAGTTTGACAGAGAGCTCCTATAATTCACCCCTCCACTTT. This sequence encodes CASSLTESSYNSPLHF.

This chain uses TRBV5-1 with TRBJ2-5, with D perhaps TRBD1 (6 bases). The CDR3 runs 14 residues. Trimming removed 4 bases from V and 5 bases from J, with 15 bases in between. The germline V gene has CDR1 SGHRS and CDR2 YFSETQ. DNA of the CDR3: TGCGCCAGCAGCAACGAACAGGGTCGGGAGACCCAGTACTTC. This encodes CASSNEQGRETQYF.

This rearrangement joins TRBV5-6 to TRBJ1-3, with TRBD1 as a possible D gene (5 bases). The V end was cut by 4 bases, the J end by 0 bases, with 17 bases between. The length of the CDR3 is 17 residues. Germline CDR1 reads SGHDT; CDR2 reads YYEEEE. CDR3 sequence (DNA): TGTGCCAGCAGCCTCGCTCAGGGATTTTCCTCTGGAAACACCATATATTTT. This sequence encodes CASSLAQGFSSGNTIYF.

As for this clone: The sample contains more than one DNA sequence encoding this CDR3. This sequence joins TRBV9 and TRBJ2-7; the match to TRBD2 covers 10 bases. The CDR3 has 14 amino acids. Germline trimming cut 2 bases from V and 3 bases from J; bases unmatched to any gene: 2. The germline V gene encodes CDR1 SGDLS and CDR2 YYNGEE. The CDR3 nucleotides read TGTGCCAGCAGCGTCAGCGGGAGGGGCTACGAGCAGTACTTC. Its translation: CASSVSGRGYEQYF.

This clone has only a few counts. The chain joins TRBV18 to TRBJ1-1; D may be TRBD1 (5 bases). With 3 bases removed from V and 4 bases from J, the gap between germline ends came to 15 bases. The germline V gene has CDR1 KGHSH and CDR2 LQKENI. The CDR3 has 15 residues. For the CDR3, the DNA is TGTGCCAGCTCACCTCTAGTGTGGGGGGGCACTGAAGCTTTCTTT. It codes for CASSPLVWGGTEAFF.

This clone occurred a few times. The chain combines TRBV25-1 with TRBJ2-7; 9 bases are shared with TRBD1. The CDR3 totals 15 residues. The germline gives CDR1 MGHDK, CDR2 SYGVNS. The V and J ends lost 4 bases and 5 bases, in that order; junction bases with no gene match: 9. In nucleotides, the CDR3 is TGTGCCAGCAGTGTAGGGACAGGGATCACCGACGAGCAGTACTTC. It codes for CASSVGTGITDEQYF.

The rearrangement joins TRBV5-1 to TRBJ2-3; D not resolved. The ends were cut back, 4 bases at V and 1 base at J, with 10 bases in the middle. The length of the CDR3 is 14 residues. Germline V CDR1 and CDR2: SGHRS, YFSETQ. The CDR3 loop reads CASSTLAGTDTQYF. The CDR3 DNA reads TGCGCCAGCAGCACCCTGGCGGGCACAGATACGCAGTATTTT. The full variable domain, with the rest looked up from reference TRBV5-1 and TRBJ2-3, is KAGVTQTPRYLIKTRGQQVTLSCSPISGHRSVSWYQQTPGQGLQFLFEYFSETQRNKGNFPGRFSGRQFSNSRSEMNVSTLELGDSALYLCASSTLAGTDTQYFGPGTRLTVL.

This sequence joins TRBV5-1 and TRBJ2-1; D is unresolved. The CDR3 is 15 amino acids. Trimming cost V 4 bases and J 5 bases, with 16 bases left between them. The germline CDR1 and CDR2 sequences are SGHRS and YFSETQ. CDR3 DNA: TGCGCCAGCAGCCATCCTCAAGGAGCCCACAATGAGCAGTTCTTC. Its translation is CASSHPQGAHNEQFF.

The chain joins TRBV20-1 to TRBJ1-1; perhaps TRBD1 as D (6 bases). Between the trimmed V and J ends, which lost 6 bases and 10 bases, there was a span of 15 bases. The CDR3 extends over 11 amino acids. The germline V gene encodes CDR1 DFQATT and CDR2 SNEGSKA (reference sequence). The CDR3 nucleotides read TGCAGTGCCAAACAGGGCTTGGGAGCTTTCTTT. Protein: CSAKQGLGAFF.

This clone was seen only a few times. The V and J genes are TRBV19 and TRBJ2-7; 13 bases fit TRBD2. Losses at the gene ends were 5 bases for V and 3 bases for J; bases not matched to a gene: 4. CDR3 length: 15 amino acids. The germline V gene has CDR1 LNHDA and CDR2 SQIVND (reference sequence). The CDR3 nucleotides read TGTGCCAGTAGTTGGACTAGCGGGAGCGTCTACGAGCAGTACTTC. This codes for CASSWTSGSVYEQYF.

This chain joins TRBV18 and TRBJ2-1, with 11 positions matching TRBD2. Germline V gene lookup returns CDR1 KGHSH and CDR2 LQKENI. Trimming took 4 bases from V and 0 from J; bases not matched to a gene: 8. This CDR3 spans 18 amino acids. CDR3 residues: CASSQGTSGPSSYNEQFF. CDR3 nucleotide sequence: TGTGCCAGCTCACAAGGGACTAGCGGACCGAGCTCCTACAATGAGCAGTTCTTC.

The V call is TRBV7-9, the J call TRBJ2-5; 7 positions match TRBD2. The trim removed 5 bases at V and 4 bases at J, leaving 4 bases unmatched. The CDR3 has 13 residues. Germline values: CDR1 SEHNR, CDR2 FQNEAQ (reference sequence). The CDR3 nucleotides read TGTGCCAGCAGCGTCCGGGAGGCAGAGACCCAGTACTTC. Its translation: CASSVREAETQYF. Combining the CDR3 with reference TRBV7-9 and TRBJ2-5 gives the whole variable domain DTGVSQNPRHKITKRGQNVTFRCDPISEHNRLYWYRQTLGQGPEFLTYFQNEAQLEKSRLLSDRFSAERPKGSFSTLEIQRTEQGDSAMYLCASSVREAETQYFGPGTRLLVL.

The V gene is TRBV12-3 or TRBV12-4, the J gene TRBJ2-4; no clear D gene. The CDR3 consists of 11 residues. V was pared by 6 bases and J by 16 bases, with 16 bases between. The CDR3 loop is CASSSRNRLYF. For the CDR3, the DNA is TGTGCCAGCAGCAGTCGGAACAGATTATACTTC.

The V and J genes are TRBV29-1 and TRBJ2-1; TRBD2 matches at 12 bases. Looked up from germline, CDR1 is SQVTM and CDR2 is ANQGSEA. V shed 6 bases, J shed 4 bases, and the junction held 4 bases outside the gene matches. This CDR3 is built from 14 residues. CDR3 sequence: CSVTLAGGYNEQFF. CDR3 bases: TGCAGCGTCACACTAGCGGGAGGATACAATGAGCAGTTCTTC.

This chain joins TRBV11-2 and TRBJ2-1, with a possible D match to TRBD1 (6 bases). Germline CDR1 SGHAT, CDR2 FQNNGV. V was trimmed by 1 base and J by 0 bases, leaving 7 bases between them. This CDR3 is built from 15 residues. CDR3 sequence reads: CASSLVGGSYNEQFF. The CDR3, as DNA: TGTGCCAGCAGCTTAGTAGGGGGCTCCTACAATGAGCAGTTCTTC.

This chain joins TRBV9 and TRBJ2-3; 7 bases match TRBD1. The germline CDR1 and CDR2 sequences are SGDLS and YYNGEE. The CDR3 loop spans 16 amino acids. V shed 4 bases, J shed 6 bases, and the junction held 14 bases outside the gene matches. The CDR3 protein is CASSKIGTARGDTQYF. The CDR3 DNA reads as TGTGCCAGCAGCAAAATCGGGACAGCTAGGGGGGATACGCAGTATTTT. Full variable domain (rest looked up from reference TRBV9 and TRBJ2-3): DSGVTQTPKHLITATGQRVTLRCSPRSGDLSVYWYQQSLDQGLQFLIQYYNGEERAKGNILERFSAQQFPDLHSELNLSSLELGDSALYFCASSKIGTARGDTQYFGPGTRLTVL.

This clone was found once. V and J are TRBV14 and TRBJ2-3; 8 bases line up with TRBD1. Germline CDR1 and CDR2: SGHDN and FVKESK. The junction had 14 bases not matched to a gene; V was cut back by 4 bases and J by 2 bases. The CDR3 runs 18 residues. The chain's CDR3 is CASSPQGLAGGPTDTQYF. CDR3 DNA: TGTGCCAGCAGCCCCCAAGGTTTGGCAGGGGGCCCCACAGATACGCAGTATTTT. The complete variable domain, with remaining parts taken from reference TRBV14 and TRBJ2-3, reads EAGVTQFPSHSVIEKGQTVTLRCDPISGHDNLYWYRRVMGKEIKFLLHFVKESKQDESGMPNNRFLAERTGGTYSTLKVQPAELEDSGVYFCASSPQGLAGGPTDTQYFGPGTRLTVL.

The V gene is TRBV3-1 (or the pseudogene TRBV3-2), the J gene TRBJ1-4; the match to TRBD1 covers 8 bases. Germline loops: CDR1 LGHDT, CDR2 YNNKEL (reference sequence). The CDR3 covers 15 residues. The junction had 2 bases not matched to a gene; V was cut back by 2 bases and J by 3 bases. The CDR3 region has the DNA TGTGCCAGCAGCCAACAACAGGGGGCTAATGAAAAACTGTTTTTT. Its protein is CASSQQQGANEKLFF.

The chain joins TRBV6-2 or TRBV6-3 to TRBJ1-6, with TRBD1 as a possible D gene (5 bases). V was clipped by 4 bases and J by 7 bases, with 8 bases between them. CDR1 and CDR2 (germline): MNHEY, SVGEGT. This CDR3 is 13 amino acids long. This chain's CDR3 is CASSSQDNSPLHF. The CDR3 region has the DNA TGTGCCAGCAGTTCACAGGACAATTCACCCCTCCACTTT.